Shown below are 25 T cell receptor beta chains from a single sample sequenced in a study of blood T cell repertoires in COVID-19. Libraries were prepared by immunoSEQ multiplex PCR; TCRdb keeps only in-frame clonotypes and omits some of them. Among 170,000 or so clones, over 70% were seen once, and the ten largest hold roughly 2.9%. Material: peripheral blood. All receptors derive from an older woman with acute or convalescent COVID-19.

The chain combines TRBV9 with TRBJ1-2; perhaps TRBD1 as D (6 bases). V was pared by 4 bases and J by 4 bases, with 11 bases between. The CDR3 runs to 13 residues. CDR1 is SGDLS, CDR2 YYNGEE, per germline. CDR3 coding DNA: TGTGCCAGCAGCCTGGACAGCTCCTATGGCTACACCTTC. This gives the protein CASSLDSSYGYTF.

CDR3 DNA sequence: TGTGCCAGCAGCGCCCTCTCCAGGATTAACTATGGCTACACCTTC. Its translation is CASSALSRINYGYTF. The chain has TRBV9 and TRBJ1-2; no clear D. The CDR3 totals 15 residues. V was trimmed by 3 bases and J by 1 base, leaving 13 bases between them. Germline V lookup: CDR1 SGDLS, CDR2 YYNGEE.

This chain uses TRBV29-1 with TRBJ1-1; tentative D call: TRBD1 (5 bases). V shed 5 bases and J shed 6 bases, with 16 bases lying between them. This CDR3 spans 13 amino acids. CDR1 and CDR2 from the germline V gene are SQVTM and ANQGSEA. The chain's CDR3 is CSVLGGGYAEAFF. The CDR3 bases are TGCAGCGTTCTTGGGGGGGGATACGCTGAAGCTTTCTTT.

J is TRBJ1-2 and V is TRBV5-5, with 7 nucleotides matching TRBD1. Germline values: CDR1 SGHKS, CDR2 YYEKEE (reference sequence). V lost 4 bases, J lost 3 bases, and 0 bases stayed unmatched. The CDR3 runs 12 residues. DNA of the CDR3: TGTGCCAGCAGCACAGGGGACTATGGCTACACCTTC. Protein: CASSTGDYGYTF.

There are a few counts of this clone. The chain combines TRBV6-5 with TRBJ2-7; D is possibly TRBD1 (6 bases). V lost 6 bases, J lost 6 bases, and 12 bases lay in between. This CDR3 spans 12 amino acids. Germline-derived CDR1 and CDR2 are MNHEY and SVGAGI. The CDR3 loop is CASRDPGAEQYF. CDR3 coding DNA: TGTGCCAGCAGAGACCCAGGGGCCGAGCAGTACTTC.

This sequence joins TRBV6-5 and TRBJ2-5; the D gene is possibly TRBD2 (7 bases). Germline-derived CDR1 and CDR2 are MNHEY and SVGAGI. V was trimmed by 6 bases and J by 7 bases, leaving 18 bases between them. The CDR3 covers 14 residues. DNA for the CDR3: TGTGCCAGCAGCCTTCCGGGGGGCGGCGGGACCCAGTACTTC. This gives the protein CASSLPGGGGTQYF.

V is TRBV19 and J is TRBJ1-2, with 8 positions matching TRBD1. Germline V gene data show CDR1 as LNHDA and CDR2 as SQIVND (reference sequence). This CDR3 is built from 16 residues. V was clipped by 4 bases and J by 4 bases; unmatched bases: 11. CDR3 amino acids: CASSTSGGPIPYGYTF. The CDR3 nucleotides read TGTGCCAGTAGTACCTCAGGGGGCCCTATCCCCTATGGCTACACCTTC.

In regard to this clone: The same CDR3 can be traced to other DNA sequences in this sample. This chain uses TRBV6-6 with TRBJ2-3; 14 bases fit TRBD2. This CDR3 comprises 16 residues. Looked up from germline, CDR1 is MNHNY and CDR2 is SVGAGI (reference sequence). V lost 6 bases and J lost 0; bases outside the gene matches: 2. CDR3 in DNA: TGTGCCAGCAGCAGGACTAGCGGGGGGAGCACAGATACGCAGTATTTT. As protein: CASSRTSGGSTDTQYF.

V usage is TRBV7-2 and J usage is TRBJ1-1; D remains ambiguous. CDR1 SGHTA and CDR2 FQGNSA come from the germline V gene. V lost 1 base and J lost 1, with 13 bases in between. The CDR3 spans 16 residues. This CDR3 reads CASSLGSGRANTEAFF. CDR3 nucleotide sequence: TGTGCCAGCAGCTTAGGGTCGGGAAGGGCGAACACTGAAGCTTTCTTT.

This clone showed up just once. This rearrangement joins TRBV6-2 or TRBV6-3 to TRBJ1-1; D is perhaps TRBD1 (5 bases). The CDR3 extends over 15 amino acids. CDR1 and CDR2 (germline): MNHEY, SVGEGT. Trimming took 4 bases from V and 0 from J, leaving 12 bases between them. CDR3 coding DNA: TGTGCCAGCAGTTCACAGGTACTTATGAACACTGAAGCTTTCTTT. Protein sequence: CASSSQVLMNTEAFF.

This chain joins TRBV6-5 and TRBJ2-3; 9 nucleotides match TRBD2. The V segment lost 3 bases and the J segment 3 bases; nucleotides outside the gene matches: 4. CDR1 is MNHEY, CDR2 SVGAGI, per germline. This CDR3 has 15 amino acids. This chain's CDR3 is CASSYSGGRTDTQYF. CDR3 nucleotides: TGTGCCAGCAGTTATAGCGGGGGTCGGACAGATACGCAGTATTTT.

The V and J genes are TRBV4-1 and TRBJ1-5, with D perhaps matching TRBD1 (5 bases). V lost 4 bases and J 7 bases, leaving 14 bases between the germline ends. CDR3 length: 14 amino acids. Germline CDR1 is MGHRA and CDR2 is YSYEKL. The CDR3 is CASSRDPGKQPQHF. The CDR3 nucleotides read TGCGCCAGCAGCCGAGACCCAGGGAAACAGCCCCAGCATTTT.

This chain connects TRBV6-2 or TRBV6-3 to TRBJ1-2; 9 positions match TRBD1. This CDR3 is 15 amino acids long. In germline, CDR1 is MNHEY, CDR2 SVGEGT. V lost 2 bases, J lost 7 bases, and 8 bases stayed unmatched. The CDR3 is CASSYPPDRGTGYTF. The DNA for the CDR3 is TGTGCCAGCAGTTACCCCCCGGACAGGGGTACTGGCTACACCTTC.

This clone was detected a few times. The chain's CDR3 is CASSYSRGGTNTEAFF. The CDR3 DNA reads TGTGCCAGCAGTTACTCTCGGGGGGGAACGAACACTGAAGCTTTCTTT. V gene TRBV6-5 combines with J gene TRBJ1-1, with D tentatively TRBD1 (5 bases). Germline V gives CDR1 MNHEY, CDR2 SVGAGI. V lost 0 bases to trimming and J lost 1 base, with 12 bases between them. This CDR3 spans 16 amino acids.

The chain is built from TRBV4-3 and TRBJ1-6, with D possibly matching TRBD1 (5 bases). In germline, CDR1 is LGHNA, CDR2 YSLEER. Trimming shortened V by 5 bases and J by 6 bases, and 14 bases separated the two germline ends. This CDR3 spans 15 amino acids. As DNA, the CDR3 is TGCGCCAGCAGCTTCGCTGGGGGGGGTAATTCACCCCTCCACTTT. Translation: CASSFAGGGNSPLHF.

The V call is TRBV7-6, the J call TRBJ2-1; 10 bases match TRBD1. The CDR3 has 17 amino acids. The J segment lost 0 bases and the V segment lost 5 bases, leaving 7 bases of the junction unmatched. The germline gives CDR1 SGHVS, CDR2 FNYEAQ. The DNA of the CDR3 is TGTGCCAGCAGCCCCGGACAGGGGGTTAGCTCCTACAATGAGCAGTTCTTC. Its translation is CASSPGQGVSSYNEQFF.

The rearrangement uses TRBV15 and TRBJ2-2; TRBD1 matches 12 bases. J was trimmed by 7 bases and V by 4 bases; bases with no gene match: 7. The CDR3 totals 16 residues. Germline V gives CDR1 LNHNV, CDR2 YYDKDF (reference sequence). The CDR3 DNA follows: TGTGCCACCAGCAACCGGGACAGGGGGCGAGTCGGGGAGCTGTTTTTT. Residues: CATSNRDRGRVGELFF. The complete variable domain, with remaining parts taken from reference TRBV15 and TRBJ2-2, reads DAMVIQNPRYQVTQFGKPVTLSCSQTLNHNVMYWYQQKSSQAPKLLFHYYDKDFNNEADTPDNFQSRRPNTSFCFLDIRSPGLGDTAMYLCATSNRDRGRVGELFFGEGSRLTVL.

The V and J genes are TRBV6-6 and TRBJ2-7, with 8 bases lining up with TRBD2. CDR1 MNHNY and CDR2 SVGAGI come from the germline V gene (reference sequence). Losses at the gene ends were 5 bases for V and 5 bases for J; bases not matched to a gene: 20. The length of the CDR3 is 18 residues. The CDR3 coding sequence is TGTGCCAGCAGTCCCTTTTTTTCGACGGGGGGGCCGAGGAACGAGCAGTACTTC. Protein: CASSPFFSTGGPRNEQYF.

The chain uses TRBV5-8 and TRBJ2-7; perhaps TRBD2 as D (5 bases). Trimming took 4 bases from V and 7 from J, leaving 9 bases between them. The CDR3 is 11 amino acids. Germline-derived CDR1 and CDR2 are SGHTS and YDEGEE. The CDR3 loop reads CASSRRLEQYF. In DNA, the CDR3 is TGTGCCAGCAGCCGACGACTAGAGCAGTACTTC.

For the CDR3, the DNA is TGTGCCAGCAGCGCCGGAGCGAACACTGAAGCTTTCTTT. This sequence encodes CASSAGANTEAFF. This chain uses TRBV7-3 with TRBJ1-1; D unresolved. V was cut by 5 bases and J by 1 base, with 8 bases left in between. The germline V gene has CDR1 SGHTA and CDR2 FQGTGA. The CDR3 contains 13 residues.

The chain employs TRBV10-3 and TRBJ2-4; the match to TRBD1 covers 9 bases. The CDR3 covers 13 residues. Germline V gene data show CDR1 as ENHRY and CDR2 as SYGVKD. Losses at the gene ends were 5 bases for V and 5 bases for J; bases not matched to a gene: 1. CDR3 sequence: CAISRTGENIQYF. The CDR3 region has the DNA TGTGCCATCAGTAGGACAGGGGAAAACATTCAGTACTTC.

The chain employs TRBV5-1 and TRBJ2-5; TRBD1 is a possible D gene (5 bases). Germline-derived CDR1 and CDR2 are SGHRS and YFSETQ. V gave up 0 bases and J gave up 1 base, with 7 bases separating them. This CDR3 contains 14 residues. The CDR3 DNA follows: TGCGCCAGCAGCTTGGACAGGTCCCAAGAGACCCAGTACTTC. It yields the protein CASSLDRSQETQYF.

The chain carries TRBV7-9 and TRBJ1-4; D ambiguous. The germline gives CDR1 SEHNR, CDR2 FQNEAQ (reference sequence). The CDR3 length is 14 residues. V gave up 3 bases and J gave up 7 bases, with 12 bases separating them. CDR3 region: CASSFNQEVEKLFF. The DNA for the CDR3 is TGTGCCAGCAGCTTTAATCAGGAGGTTGAAAAACTGTTTTTT.

This chain uses TRBV29-1 with TRBJ1-1; D is possibly TRBD1 (6 bases). CDR1 is SQVTM, CDR2 ANQGSEA, per germline. V lost 7 bases to trimming and J lost 3 bases, with 12 bases between them. The CDR3 totals 12 residues. The CDR3 is CSAAAGDTEAFF. DNA for the CDR3: TGCAGCGCCGCTGCAGGGGACACTGAAGCTTTCTTT.

This chain links TRBV18 with TRBJ2-1, with 10 bases that match TRBD1. This CDR3 has 16 amino acids. Germline lookup yields CDR1 KGHSH and CDR2 LQKENI. Germline trimming cut 0 bases from V and 4 bases from J; bases unmatched to any gene: 3. The CDR3 sequence: CASSPPAGQGYNEQFF. The CDR3 region has the DNA TGTGCCAGCTCACCACCAGCGGGACAGGGGTACAATGAGCAGTTCTTC. The full variable domain, with the rest looked up from reference TRBV18 and TRBJ2-1, is NAGVMQNPRHLVRRRGQEARLRCSPMKGHSHVYWYRQLPEEGLKFMVYLQKENIIDESGMPKERFSAEFPKEGPSILRIQQVVRGDSAAYFCASSPPAGQGYNEQFFGPGTRLTVL.